Below are 30 T cell receptor beta chains sequenced from a single sample in a study of T cell repertoires in cytomegalovirus infection. TCRdb re-called the reads through MiXCR, storing one row per CDR3 protein. The sample has approximately 750,000 distinct CDR3 sequences, 35% to 40% seen once. Source material: PBMCs. These receptors were collected from a human donor in good health (CMV status not recorded). Some clones in this sample may be carry-over from other donors' samples.

The chain carries TRBV5-6 and TRBJ2-1; D gene ambiguous. The CDR3 runs to 14 residues. From germline, CDR1 is SGHDT and CDR2 YYEEEE. Trimming took 1 base from V and 1 from J, leaving 6 bases between them. CDR3 nucleotides: TGTGCCAGCAGCTTGCCTATATCCTACAATGAGCAGTTCTTC. Translating it yields CASSLPISYNEQFF.

The chain links TRBV10-3 to TRBJ1-1; D possibly corresponds to TRBD1 (5 bases). Looked up from germline, CDR1 is ENHRY and CDR2 is SYGVKD. V was cut by 4 bases and J by 5 bases, with 14 bases left in between. This CDR3 is built from 14 residues. The CDR3 DNA is TGTGCCATCAGTGGGACTGGGACTCCTACTGAAGCTTTCTTT. Translating it yields CAISGTGTPTEAFF.

This clonotype has a handful of counts. This rearrangement joins TRBV7-2 to TRBJ2-3; 14 positions match TRBD2. CDR3 length: 15 amino acids. Germline trimming cut 5 bases from V and 4 bases from J; bases unmatched to any gene: 2. Germline V lookup: CDR1 SGHTA, CDR2 FQGNSA. The DNA of the CDR3 is TGTGCCAGCAGCCGACTAGCGGGGGGGCCAGATACGCAGTATTTT. Residues: CASSRLAGGPDTQYF.

This clonotype was seen a handful of times. The V gene is TRBV30, the J gene TRBJ2-1; 14 bases are a match to TRBD2. Germline V lookup: CDR1 GTSNPN, CDR2 SVGIG (reference sequence). The CDR3 has 18 amino acids. The junction had 6 bases not matched to a gene; V was cut back by 2 bases and J by 0 bases. In DNA form, the CDR3 reads TGTGCCTGGAGTTCCGGGACTAGCGGGGGACTCTCCTACAATGAGCAGTTCTTC. Its translation: CAWSSGTSGGLSYNEQFF.

V is TRBV20-1 and J is TRBJ2-7, with no clear D. Trimming pared 3 bases from V and 6 bases from J, leaving 15 bases between. The CDR3 length is 13 residues. Germline V gene sequence: CDR1 DFQATT, CDR2 SNEGSKA (reference sequence). In DNA, the CDR3 is TGCAGTGCTAGCGTGGCCAGTACCCCCGAGCAGTACTTC. Amino acids: CSASVASTPEQYF.

Note on this clonotype: This may stem from a read error, because a much larger clone lies one nucleotide away. The rearrangement links TRBV7-6 to TRBJ2-7; no clear D. The germline V and J ends were trimmed by 10 bases and 3 bases, with 28 bases remaining between them. Germline CDR1 is SGHVS and CDR2 is FNYEAQ. The CDR3 is made up of 17 amino acids. CDR3 region: CANSPRRNVYQLYEQYF. As DNA, the CDR3 is TGTGCCAACAGTCCCAGACGGAACGTTTACCAACTCTACGAGCAGTACTTC.

The rearrangement joins TRBV27 to TRBJ2-5; D may be TRBD2 (6 bases). CDR3 length: 17 residues. Germline CDR1 is MNHEY and CDR2 is SMNVEV (reference sequence). Trimming stripped 5 bases from V and 1 base from J, with 20 bases between. The CDR3 DNA sequence: TGTGCCAGCAGTATTAGACCCTTACTAGCTGGCCAAGAGACCCAGTACTTC. It translates to CASSIRPLLAGQETQYF.

This clonotype showed up just a few times. This sequence joins TRBV12-3 or TRBV12-4 and TRBJ2-3; D uncertain. This CDR3 comprises 12 residues. Between the trimmed V and J ends, which lost 7 bases and 6 bases, there was a span of 11 bases. The CDR3 DNA reads TGTGCCAGCAAACCCATCGGGGATACGCAGTATTTT. Translation: CASKPIGDTQYF.

The V call is TRBV19, the J call TRBJ2-2; D not certain. Germline V gives CDR1 LNHDA, CDR2 SQIVND (reference sequence). This CDR3 has 14 residues. The ends were cut back, 2 bases at V and 3 bases at J, with 7 bases in the middle. The CDR3 is CASSIRWDTGELFF. The CDR3 DNA is TGTGCCAGTAGTATAAGGTGGGACACCGGGGAGCTGTTTTTT.

This clonotype was observed a few times. The genes are TRBV19 and TRBJ1-5, with TRBD1 identical over 9 bases. There are 17 residues in the CDR3. Germline V lookup: CDR1 LNHDA, CDR2 SQIVND (reference sequence). The J segment lost 5 bases and the V segment lost 5 bases, leaving 13 bases of the junction unmatched. The DNA for the CDR3 is TGTGCCAGTAGTCCCCGGACACAGGGGGCGCGAGATCAGCCCCAGCATTTT. Translation gives CASSPRTQGARDQPQHF.

The rearrangement joins TRBV25-1 to TRBJ2-7; 7 bases line up with TRBD1. The junction had 5 bases not matched to a gene; V was cut back by 3 bases and J by 0 bases. The germline CDR1 and CDR2 sequences are MGHDK and SYGVNS. The CDR3 runs 15 residues. This CDR3 reads CASSDRGLYSYEQYF. The DNA for the CDR3 is TGTGCCAGCAGTGATAGGGGGCTATACTCCTACGAGCAGTACTTC.

This clonotype was seen only once. The V and J genes are TRBV9 and TRBJ1-2, with D unresolved. This CDR3 comprises 15 residues. Germline assignment: CDR1 SGDLS and CDR2 YYNGEE. The V end was cut by 3 bases, the J end by 7 bases, with 19 bases between. In nucleotides, the CDR3 is TGTGCCAGCAGCGCCGAGATTACTGCTGATGGTGGCTACACCTTC. It encodes CASSAEITADGGYTF.

The rearrangement links TRBV10-3 to TRBJ1-4; no firm D call. This CDR3 is built from 15 residues. Trimming left V 2 bases short and J 5 bases short, with 12 bases between. Germline CDR1 is ENHRY and CDR2 is SYGVKD. The CDR3 sequence is CAISESGEPNEKLFF. The CDR3, as DNA: TGTGCCATCAGTGAGAGCGGGGAACCGAATGAAAAACTGTTTTTT.

This clonotype appeared a few times. This chain uses TRBV27 with TRBJ2-1, with a weak D call TRBD2 (7 bases). V shed 4 bases and J shed 3 bases, with 16 bases lying between them. The CDR3 is made up of 16 amino acids. Germline CDR1 MNHEY, CDR2 SMNVEV (reference sequence). The CDR3 DNA sequence: TGTGCCAGCAGTTCCTGGGGGAGGGGGGGCTACAATGAGCAGTTCTTC. This codes for CASSSWGRGGYNEQFF.

This clonotype was detected only a few times. The V call is TRBV12-3 or TRBV12-4, the J call TRBJ2-5; TRBD2 aligns across 9 bases. V gave up 3 bases and J gave up 5 bases; unmatched junction bases: 7. The CDR3 consists of 15 residues. CDR3 sequence reads: CASSFRGGAVETQYF. The CDR3, as DNA: TGTGCCAGCAGTTTCCGCGGGGGGGCGGTGGAGACCCAGTACTTC.

This clonotype was detected a few times. The V call is TRBV7-8, the J call TRBJ1-1; possible D gene TRBD1, 6 bases. Germline CDR1 and CDR2: SGHVS and FQNEAQ. The V end was cut by 1 base, the J end by 5 bases, with 20 bases between. The CDR3 consists of 17 residues. The CDR3 DNA reads as TGTGCCAGCAGCTTAGTACCCATCCAGGGGATGAGGACTGAAGCTTTCTTT. Protein: CASSLVPIQGMRTEAFF.

To note about this clonotype: The CDR3 end shows no conserved phenylalanine or tryptophan, and so a read error is likely. This chain uses TRBV6-2 or TRBV6-3 with TRBJ2-1, with 10 bases aligning to TRBD2. Per the germline V gene, CDR1 is MNHEY and CDR2 is SVGEGT. The CDR3 loop spans 18 amino acids. Trimming took 2 bases from V and 6 from J; bases not matched to a gene: 13. The CDR3: CASSYSDDPGLASNEQFL. In DNA, the CDR3 is TGTGCCAGCAGTTACAGCGACGATCCGGGACTAGCGAGCAATGAGCAGTTCTTA.

The table lists this clonotype with a few counts. The chain employs TRBV20-1 and TRBJ2-1, with TRBD2 as a possible D gene (5 bases). Germline V gene sequence: CDR1 DFQATT, CDR2 SNEGSKA (reference sequence). The CDR3 consists of 15 residues. Trimming cost V 0 bases and J 2 bases, with 11 bases left between them. CDR3: CSARDPLAAYNEQFF. The DNA for the CDR3 is TGCAGTGCTAGAGACCCCCTAGCAGCCTACAATGAGCAGTTCTTC.

CDR3 region: CASSQEDEQETQYF. For the CDR3, the DNA is TGTGCCAGCAGCCAAGAGGACGAACAAGAGACCCAGTACTTC. The J gene is TRBJ2-5, the V gene TRBV14; D remains ambiguous. This CDR3 is 14 amino acids long. Trimming left V 0 bases short and J 2 bases short, with 7 bases between. In germline, CDR1 is SGHDN, CDR2 FVKESK.

V is TRBV7-9 and J is TRBJ2-2; 9 bases line up with TRBD2. Losses at the gene ends were 2 bases for V and 4 bases for J; bases not matched to a gene: 5. The CDR3 runs to 16 residues. Germline values: CDR1 SEHNR, CDR2 FQNEAQ (reference sequence). The CDR3 spells CASSLSLAGPTGELFF. CDR3 in DNA: TGTGCCAGCAGCTTATCCCTAGCGGGGCCCACCGGGGAGCTGTTTTTT.

The V call is TRBV11-2, the J call TRBJ2-7; 9 positions match TRBD1. There are 14 residues in the CDR3. After removal of 4 bases from V and 6 bases from J, the junction contained 7 bases not matched to a gene. In germline, CDR1 is SGHAT, CDR2 FQNNGV. The CDR3 DNA follows: TGTGCCAGCAGCTGGGGGACAGGGATCTCCGAGCAGTACTTC. As protein: CASSWGTGISEQYF.

This clonotype was seen repeatedly, ten times or more. The V gene is TRBV11-2, the J gene TRBJ2-7; 9 bases align to TRBD1. This CDR3 region has 14 residues. CDR1 is SGHAT and CDR2 is FQNNGV in the germline V gene. The J segment lost 3 bases and the V segment lost 3 bases, leaving 3 bases of the junction unmatched. This CDR3 is CASSFSGQGYEQYF. In DNA form, the CDR3 reads TGTGCCAGCAGCTTCTCGGGACAGGGCTACGAGCAGTACTTC.

The chain couples TRBV6-2 or TRBV6-3 to TRBJ1-2; D is unresolved. Germline V lookup: CDR1 MNHEY, CDR2 SVGEGT. Trimming stripped 0 bases from V and 5 bases from J, with 19 bases between. The CDR3 runs 17 residues. The CDR3 is CASSYSGPLQATYGYTF. The CDR3 region has the DNA TGTGCCAGCAGTTACTCCGGGCCGCTTCAGGCTACTTATGGCTACACCTTC.

Many counts were recorded for this clonotype. J is TRBJ1-1 and V is TRBV7-2, with 10 bases matching TRBD1. This CDR3 region has 14 residues. V shed 4 bases and J 5 bases; nucleotides not matched to a gene: 4. Germline assignment: CDR1 SGHTA and CDR2 FQGNSA. DNA of the CDR3: TGTGCCAGCAGCTCCCGACAGGGGGCTACTGAAGCTTTCTTT. Its translation: CASSSRQGATEAFF.

A remark on this clonotype: A much larger clone differs from this one at a single base, so this may be a read error. In nucleotides, the CDR3 is TGTGCCAGCAGCCGCCGGGGGTCAGGCCTCACCGGGGAGCTGTTTTTT. Its protein is CASSRRGSGLTGELFF. The chain has TRBV5-8 and TRBJ2-2; possibly TRBD2 for D (6 bases). This CDR3 is built from 16 residues. Deletions cut 4 bases from V and 4 bases from J, with 17 bases between. Per the germline V gene, CDR1 is SGHTS and CDR2 is YDEGEE.

A single count supports this clonotype. This chain links TRBV20-1 with TRBJ2-2, with D perhaps TRBD1 (5 bases). V lost 3 bases and J 3 bases, leaving 17 bases between the germline ends. The CDR3 loop spans 16 amino acids. Germline CDR1 is DFQATT and CDR2 is SNEGSKA (reference sequence). CDR3 loop: CSARAPQGFHTGELFF. For the CDR3, the DNA is TGCAGTGCTAGGGCCCCTCAGGGATTCCACACCGGGGAGCTGTTTTTT.

V is TRBV7-8 and J is TRBJ1-3; 9 nucleotides agree with TRBD1. The CDR3 has 16 amino acids. CDR1 and CDR2 (germline): SGHVS, FQNEAQ. V trimming: 5 bases; J trimming: 1 base; junction bases outside the gene matches: 6. In nucleotides, the CDR3 is TGTGCCAGCAGCCGCTTGGGGACAGGGTCTGGAAACACCATATATTTT. This translates into CASSRLGTGSGNTIYF.

The chain uses TRBV7-8 and TRBJ2-1; 8 bases line up with TRBD2. The CDR3 sequence is 17 residues long. Trimming removed 3 bases from V and 4 bases from J; junction bases left unmatched: 11. Germline V gene sequence: CDR1 SGHVS, CDR2 FQNEAQ. CDR3 loop: CASSFVVGLAGYNEQFF. The CDR3 DNA reads TGTGCCAGCAGCTTCGTCGTTGGGCTAGCGGGTTACAATGAGCAGTTCTTC.

V gene TRBV11-2 combines with J gene TRBJ1-1; a weak D match, TRBD1 (6 bases). Per the germline V gene, CDR1 is SGHAT and CDR2 is FQNNGV. Between the trimmed V and J ends, which lost 6 bases and 5 bases, there was a span of 16 bases. CDR3 length equals 14 residues. For the CDR3, the DNA is TGTGCCAGCAGTCTCCAGGGGTTCGGGACTGAAGCTTTCTTT. Protein sequence: CASSLQGFGTEAFF.

In DNA, the CDR3 is TGTGCCAGCAGTCCCCACCCGGGACTCGGGGTTTACAATGAGCAGTTCTTC. Its protein product is CASSPHPGLGVYNEQFF. This rearrangement joins TRBV27 to TRBJ2-1, with D tentatively TRBD2 (6 bases). Trimming pared 5 bases from V and 4 bases from J, leaving 21 bases between. There are 17 residues in the CDR3. Germline lookup yields CDR1 MNHEY and CDR2 SMNVEV (reference sequence).